Below, 8 T cell receptor beta chains from the same sample are listed, as sequenced in a study of shared clonotypes between healthy human individuals. Terminally differentiated effector memory CD45RA+ cells were excluded from the naive CD8 cells, which were CD45RO-negative and positively selected for CCR7. Repertoires were generated with immunoSEQ multiplex PCR, while TCRdb's copy carries only in-frame clones and drops some. The sample contains roughly 850,000 clones, 95% to 97% of which appear only once. The source material was naive CD8+ T cells sorted from blood. All receptors come from a man aged 30-40 years in good health.

The CDR3 spells CSARDSNQPQHF. CDR3 in DNA: TGCAGCGCCCGGGACAGCAATCAGCCCCAGCATTTT. This rearrangement joins TRBV29-1 to TRBJ1-5, with D possibly TRBD1 on 5 matching bases. V was cut by 7 bases and J by 1 base, with 8 bases left in between. CDR1 and CDR2 from the germline V gene are SQVTM and ANQGSEA. The length of the CDR3 is 12 residues.

This chain joins TRBV20-1 and TRBJ2-7; possible D gene TRBD1, 5 bases. Germline V CDR1 and CDR2: DFQATT, SNEGSKA (reference sequence). The ends were cut back, 5 bases at V and 6 bases at J, with 8 bases in the middle. CDR3 size: 10 residues. The CDR3 region has the DNA TGCAGTGCTCAGGGATCCGAGCAGTACTTC. It specifies CSAQGSEQYF.

This rearrangement joins TRBV14 to TRBJ2-2, with 7 bases identical to TRBD2. Trimming removed 4 bases from V and 7 bases from J; junction bases left unmatched: 9. This CDR3 spans 15 amino acids. Germline V gene sequence: CDR1 SGHDN, CDR2 FVKESK. The DNA for the CDR3 is TGTGCCAGCAGCCCCTCCAGCGGGAAAGGCGGGGAGCTGTTTTTT. Protein sequence: CASSPSSGKGGELFF.

This rearrangement joins TRBV6-5 to TRBJ2-1; tentatively, D is TRBD1 (6 bases). Trimming cost V 0 bases and J 4 bases, with 13 bases left between them. Germline CDR1 and CDR2: MNHEY and SVGAGI. The CDR3 sequence is 16 residues long. The CDR3 nucleotides read TGTGCCAGCAGTTACTCAAAGGGGGAGCCATACAATGAGCAGTTCTTC. Translated: CASSYSKGEPYNEQFF.

Concerning this clone itself: This sample includes further DNA sequences coding for the same CDR3. This chain uses TRBV11-2 with TRBJ1-3; 7 bases line up with TRBD1. From germline, CDR1 is SGHAT and CDR2 FQNNGV. This CDR3 region has 14 residues. V lost 4 bases, J lost 4 bases, and 4 bases stayed unmatched. CDR3 residues: CASSSTGSGNTIYF. The CDR3 DNA reads TGTGCCAGCAGCTCGACAGGGTCAGGAAACACCATATATTTT.

V gene TRBV7-3 combines with J gene TRBJ2-3; 12 bases agree with TRBD2. CDR1 is SGHTA and CDR2 is FQGTGA in the germline V gene. With 5 bases clipped from V and 2 bases from J, the junction kept 5 bases outside the gene matches. The CDR3 contains 16 residues. CDR3 loop: CASSPGLAGPTDTQYF. CDR3 coding DNA: TGTGCCAGCAGCCCCGGACTAGCGGGGCCCACAGATACGCAGTATTTT. Filled out from reference TRBV7-3 and TRBJ2-3, the complete variable domain reads GAGVSQTPSNKVTEKGKYVELRCDPISGHTALYWYRQSLGQGPEFLIYFQGTGAADDSGLPNDRFFAVRPEGSVSTLKIQRTERGDSAVYLCASSPGLAGPTDTQYFGPGTRLTVL.

The chain recombines TRBV5-1 with TRBJ1-5; TRBD1 agrees at 10 bases. Germline V CDR1 and CDR2: SGHRS, YFSETQ. This CDR3 comprises 19 residues. The V gene end was trimmed by 0 bases and the J gene end by 4 bases; junction bases not matched to a gene: 13. The CDR3 spells CASSLGQGAVTKTNQPQHF. The DNA for the CDR3 is TGCGCCAGCAGCTTGGGACAGGGGGCCGTTACCAAAACTAATCAGCCCCAGCATTTT.

This chain uses TRBV9 with TRBJ1-2, with TRBD1 identical over 8 bases. Trimming removed 3 bases from V and 4 bases from J; junction bases left unmatched: 11. The CDR3 spans 16 residues. Looked up from germline, CDR1 is SGDLS and CDR2 is YYNGEE. CDR3 amino acids: CASSGTFDRGGYGYTF. The CDR3 DNA is TGTGCCAGCAGCGGAACGTTCGACAGGGGTGGCTATGGCTACACCTTC.